This T cell receptor (beta chain) is drawn from a study of T-cell memory formation after mild COVID-19. Study-wide points: Second-wave clones peaking on day 37 lacked confirmed SARS-CoV-2 specificity. Memory from before infection featured some responding clones, which suggests cross-reactive memory joined. Clones shrinking between day 15 and 85 showed a balanced CD4/CD8 split, and those that grew later tilted toward CD4+.

After 5'RACE with constant-segment primers, TCR alpha and TCR beta cDNA libraries carrying sample barcodes and UMIs were obtained. TCRdb independently ran MiXCR on the 5' RACE reads; one entry per CDR3 protein. The sample lists roughly 350,000 distinct CDR3 sequences; 25% to 30% were seen once. This CDR3 contains 16 residues. Trimming removed 3 bases from V and 5 bases from J, with 20 bases in between. Per germline, CDR1 SGHKS and CDR2 YYEKEE (reference sequence). Worth noting for this clonotype: Its matching antigen is unknown.

This TCR came from an adult woman who had mild COVID-19 (a few samples of this study predate the infection). Cell type and time point are not known. Sequencing input: PBMCs or a T cell subset sorted from them (not recorded which). The chain carries TRBV5-5 and TRBJ1-2; no clear D gene. The CDR3 loop reads CASSSGVSVTFYGYTF. CDR3 nucleotide sequence: TGTGCCAGCAGCTCGGGAGTTTCCGTGACTTTTTATGGCTACACCTTC.